Below, 10 T cell receptor beta chains from the same sample are listed, as sequenced in a study of T cells in Graves' hyperthyroidism and ophthalmopathy. TCR beta CDR3 region amplification was performed from RNA transcripts. The primer set for the first-round RT-PCR of the TCR CDR3 was HTBI. TCRdb ran MiXCR on the multiplex PCR reads and lists one entry per CDR3 protein. The sample holds fewer than 300,000 distinct CDR3 sequences; around a quarter are singletons and the top ten take roughly 24%. Material for sequencing was blood. The receptors shown here come from a man aged 35 to 55 with Graves' hyperthyroidism that later progressed to Graves' ophthalmopathy.

This clonotype occurred many times. The chain is built from TRBV5-1 and TRBJ2-5; TRBD1 matches 7 bases. Germline CDR1 SGHRS, CDR2 YFSETQ. The CDR3 has 14 residues. The ends lost 2 bases at V and 4 bases at J; junction bases unmatched: 5. Written as DNA, the CDR3 is TGCGCCAGCAGCTTCGTACAGGGGCTAGAGACCCAGTACTTC. Protein: CASSFVQGLETQYF.

There are many counts of this clonotype. The chain uses TRBV2 and TRBJ1-5, with 8 bases fitting TRBD1. J lost 2 bases, V lost 7 bases, and 4 bases had no gene match. Germline V gene sequence: CDR1 SNHLY, CDR2 FYNNEI. CDR3 length: 14 amino acids. CDR3 amino acids: CASMYRGGNQPQHF. The CDR3 DNA reads TGTGCCAGCATGTACAGGGGGGGCAATCAGCCCCAGCATTTT.

V usage is TRBV6-2 or TRBV6-3 and J usage is TRBJ2-2, with 7 bases identical to TRBD1. CDR3 size: 20 residues. Trimming took 2 bases from V and 0 from J; bases not matched to a gene: 15. Germline-derived CDR1 and CDR2 are MNHEY and SVGEGT. CDR3: CASSYGFRVIQGSNTGELFF. For the CDR3, the DNA is TGTGCCAGCAGTTACGGCTTTCGGGTGATACAGGGGTCGAACACCGGGGAGCTGTTTTTT.

This clonotype was observed many times. CDR3 nucleotide sequence: TGCGCCAGCAGCTTGACCGGGTCGGATTCACCCCTCCACTTT. It specifies CASSLTGSDSPLHF. This chain links TRBV5-1 with TRBJ1-6; D uncertain. Germline values: CDR1 SGHRS, CDR2 YFSETQ. CDR3 size: 14 residues. The V gene lost 1 base and the J gene lost 8 bases, with 10 bases spanning the gap.

Details on this clonotype: The CDR3 end shows no conserved phenylalanine or tryptophan, and so a read error is likely. The chain employs TRBV5-1 and TRBJ2-5; no clear D. Trimming left V 0 bases short and J 5 bases short, with 5 bases between. The CDR3 contains 12 residues. Germline-derived CDR1 and CDR2 are SGHRS and YFSETQ. The CDR3 reads CASSLALETQYY. Written as DNA, the CDR3 is TGCGCCAGCAGCTTGGCCTTGGAGACCCAGTACTAC.

This clonotype was found a few times. The chain combines TRBV12-3 or TRBV12-4 with TRBJ2-4; D is ambiguous. Trimming took 3 bases from V and 3 from J, leaving 18 bases between them. This CDR3 has 17 residues. CDR3: CASSLPYSNSGKNIQYF. The CDR3 DNA is TGTGCCAGCAGTTTGCCTTATTCAAACTCGGGCAAAAACATTCAGTACTTC.

This clonotype came up many times. The chain uses TRBV20-1 and TRBJ1-2, with TRBD1 matching 8 bases. Germline values: CDR1 DFQATT, CDR2 SNEGSKA (reference sequence). V shed 3 bases and J 4 bases; nucleotides not matched to a gene: 7. CDR3 length: 14 amino acids. The CDR3 nucleotides are TGCAGTGCTAGCCCGACAGGGGTGGGCTATGGCTACACCTTC. The encoded protein is CSASPTGVGYGYTF.

Many counts were recorded for this clonotype. This chain links TRBV12-3 or TRBV12-4 with TRBJ2-5; no clear D gene. The ends were cut back, 6 bases at V and 5 bases at J, with 13 bases in the middle. CDR3 size: 13 residues. The CDR3 nucleotides are TGTGCCAGCAGGGACGAAACCGGGGAGACCCAGTACTTC. Translation gives CASRDETGETQYF.

This clonotype has ten or more counts. The CDR3 sequence: CATSDTGGGGNTIYF. In DNA, the CDR3 is TGTGCCACCAGTGATACGGGCGGCGGGGGGAACACCATATATTTT. This chain uses TRBV24-1 with TRBJ1-3; D is possibly TRBD1 (5 bases). The CDR3 sequence is 15 residues long. V lost 3 bases, J lost 7 bases, and 15 bases lay in between. The V gene's germline CDR1 is KGHDR and CDR2 SFDVKD.

This clonotype was seen repeatedly, ten times or more. The V and J genes are TRBV2 and TRBJ2-5; TRBD1 matches 7 bases. The germline gives CDR1 SNHLY, CDR2 FYNNEI. This CDR3 is 15 amino acids long. The V segment lost 0 bases and the J segment 3 bases; nucleotides outside the gene matches: 4. The CDR3 protein is CASSEALQGEETQYF. In nucleotides, the CDR3 is TGTGCCAGCAGTGAAGCGCTTCAGGGGGAAGAGACCCAGTACTTC.